This T cell receptor (beta chain) was captured in a study of shared clonotypes between healthy human individuals. Findings and limits, study-wide: Generally, estimated richness proved larger in naive subsets than it did in memory subsets.

Assay: immunoSEQ multiplex PCR; the TCRdb copy retains only in-frame clones and omits some. This table holds about 710,000 clones, around three quarters found once. Turning to this clone: Its antigen is unknown.

The source material was memory CD4+ T cells sorted from blood. Subset noted: CD45RA-negative fraction. The receptor comes from a woman aged 25-40 years in good health.

CDR3 in DNA: TGTGCCAGCAGCTTCCATCCGGGACAGGGTAGGGAAAAACTGTTTTTT. Its translation: CASSFHPGQGREKLFF. The chain carries TRBV7-8 and TRBJ1-4; 9 positions match TRBD1. This CDR3 region has 16 residues. After removal of 3 bases from V and 8 bases from J, the junction contained 10 bases not matched to a gene. The V gene's germline CDR1 is SGHVS and CDR2 FQNEAQ. Full variable domain (rest looked up from reference TRBV7-8 and TRBJ1-4): GAGVSQSPRYKVAKRGQDVALRCDPISGHVSLFWYQQALGQGPEFLTYFQNEAQLDKSGLPSDRFFAERPEGSVSTLKIQRTQQEDSAVYLCASSFHPGQGREKLFFGSGTQLSVL.